This TCR beta chain was sequenced during a study of a mutant IDH1 vaccine in newly diagnosed glioma. As for the study in general: The study held visit V12 at week 35 and visit V13 at week 47.

This clone has just a few counts. Antigen unknown. The repertoire was sequenced with immunoSEQ multiplex PCR; TCRdb's copy has only in-frame clones and lacks some. Of 70,000 or so clones listed, around 86% were seen once; the top ten hold roughly 2%. The V end lost 3 bases, the J end lost 0 bases, and 14 bases lay between the germline ends. Germline V gives CDR1 SNHLY, CDR2 FYNNEI. CDR3 size: 16 residues. Findings of the study overall: Vaccine-induced responses were seen in approximately 93% of patients, spanning several MHC alleles.

Time point specified: week 35, safety follow-up. Topical imiquimod accompanied each vaccine dose, which consisted of 300 ug of mutant IDH1 20-mer peptide. Donor diagnoses consisted of new WHO grade 3 or 4 IDH1-mutant, ATRX-lost astrocytomas. The source material was PBMCs, sampled from a glioma patient whose treatment included an IDH1 peptide vaccine. This TCR was sampled from a man aged 25 to 45 with glioma. The genes are TRBV2 and TRBJ1-1; TRBD1 might be the D (6 bases). The CDR3 DNA reads TGTGCCAGCAGTGACGGACAGACTACTATGAACACTGAAGCTTTCTTT. Translated: CASSDGQTTMNTEAFF.